The 20 T cell receptor beta chains below were found in one sample sequenced in a study of CD8+ T cells in alopecia areata. Treatment reported: oral pan-JAK inhibitor, 5-10 mg twice daily. The authors extracted RNA and reverse transcribed it into cDNA as the sequencing template. TCRdb's copy holds only in-frame clones and misses some; the assay was immunoSEQ multiplex PCR. This sample has some 120,000 clones, with about 60% found just once. The sequencing used CD8+ T cells sorted from blood, collected at week 24, from a patient treated with tofacitinib. The receptors were gathered from a human donor with alopecia areata.

The rearrangement links TRBV5-4 to TRBJ2-7; 10 bases fit TRBD2. The CDR3 has 14 residues. CDR1 is SGHNT and CDR2 is YYREEE in the germline V gene (reference sequence). V was pared by 4 bases and J by 2 bases, with 3 bases of the junction left unmatched. For the CDR3, the DNA is TGTGCCAGCAGCCCCGGGACTAGCGCCTACGAGCAGTACTTC. This translates into CASSPGTSAYEQYF.

This clone was detected a few times. The V and J genes are TRBV30 and TRBJ2-7; D remains ambiguous. Germline V lookup: CDR1 GTSNPN, CDR2 SVGIG (reference sequence). The CDR3 covers 11 residues. Trimming removed 1 base at V and 5 bases at J, with 6 bases between. CDR3: CAWSEMDEQYF. The CDR3 DNA is TGTGCCTGGAGTGAGATGGACGAGCAGTACTTC.

This clone was counted a few times. J is TRBJ1-6 and V is TRBV10-3; D unresolved. Germline values: CDR1 ENHRY, CDR2 SYGVKD. This CDR3 has 14 amino acids. V was clipped by 5 bases and J by 4 bases, with 9 bases between them. The CDR3, as DNA: TGTGCCATCAGTCCCCCTGGATATAATTCACCCCTCCACTTT. Its protein product is CAISPPGYNSPLHF.

This chain uses TRBV7-8 with TRBJ2-3; 11 positions agree with TRBD2. This CDR3 has 17 amino acids. Germline assignment: CDR1 SGHVS and CDR2 FQNEAQ. The ends lost 0 bases at V and 0 bases at J; junction bases unmatched: 2. In DNA form, the CDR3 reads TGTGCCAGCAGCTTAGCAAGACTAGCGGGGAGCACAGATACGCAGTATTTT. It yields the protein CASSLARLAGSTDTQYF.

This clone was seen a few times. The rearrangement uses TRBV7-9 and TRBJ2-1; TRBD2 might be the D (6 bases). This CDR3 has 14 amino acids. CDR1 is SEHNR and CDR2 is FQNEAQ in the germline V gene (reference sequence). V was cut by 2 bases and J by 7 bases, with 12 bases left in between. CDR3 in DNA: TGTGCCAGCAGCTTACCAGCGGGCCAGAATGAGCAGTTCTTC. The encoded protein is CASSLPAGQNEQFF.

This chain uses TRBV29-1 with TRBJ1-1; D not resolved. This CDR3 is 10 amino acids long. V shed 7 bases and J shed 3 bases, with 6 bases lying between them. The germline V gene has CDR1 SQVTM and CDR2 ANQGSEA. The CDR3 spells CSARYTEAFF. CDR3 in DNA: TGCAGCGCCCGATACACTGAAGCTTTCTTT.

This chain links TRBV6-5 with TRBJ2-2; D remains unclear. Germline V gene data show CDR1 as MNHEY and CDR2 as SVGAGI. V was cut by 8 bases and J by 3 bases, with 10 bases left in between. This CDR3 has 13 amino acids. The DNA for the CDR3 is TGTGCCAGCGGCTTTCGTGACACCGGGGAGCTGTTTTTT. This gives the protein CASGFRDTGELFF.

The table lists this clone with a few counts. V gene TRBV27 combines with J gene TRBJ1-5; D is undetermined. The germline gives CDR1 MNHEY, CDR2 SMNVEV (reference sequence). The CDR3 extends over 13 amino acids. Between the trimmed V and J ends, which lost 3 bases and 3 bases, there was a span of 6 bases. CDR3 bases: TGTGCCAGCAGTTTCAGCCCCAATCAGCCCCAGCATTTT. It yields the protein CASSFSPNQPQHF.

The chain recombines TRBV13 with TRBJ2-7, with TRBD1 matching over 9 bases. Germline V gives CDR1 PRHDT, CDR2 FYEKMQ (reference sequence). This CDR3 has 13 residues. Trimming took 5 bases from V and 4 from J; bases not matched to a gene: 3. The CDR3 spells CASSETGGYEQYF. The CDR3, as DNA: TGTGCCAGCAGCGAGACAGGGGGTTACGAGCAGTACTTC.

This chain uses TRBV6-6 with TRBJ1-3; D ambiguous. V was pared by 8 bases and J by 0 bases, with 17 bases between. CDR1 and CDR2 (germline): MNHNY, SVGAGI (reference sequence). This CDR3 region has 16 residues. The CDR3 protein is CASGYRFPGSGNTIYF. The DNA for the CDR3 is TGTGCCAGCGGGTACAGATTCCCGGGCTCTGGAAACACCATATATTTT.

The rearrangement joins TRBV19 to TRBJ1-2, with a possible D match to TRBD1 (5 bases). Germline V gene data show CDR1 as LNHDA and CDR2 as SQIVND (reference sequence). Trimming removed 5 bases at V and 8 bases at J, with 15 bases between. The CDR3 runs to 13 residues. In DNA, the CDR3 is TGTGCCAGTAGTTTCCGAGGGGCAGGAGGCTACACCTTC. Its translation: CASSFRGAGGYTF.

V gene TRBV30 combines with J gene TRBJ2-1, with D unclear. There are 12 residues in the CDR3. Per the germline V gene, CDR1 is GTSNPN and CDR2 is SVGIG (reference sequence). Between the trimmed V and J ends, which lost 2 bases and 8 bases, there was a span of 10 bases. CDR3 sequence reads: CAWSPITDEQFF. Written as DNA, the CDR3 is TGTGCCTGGAGTCCTATAACGGATGAGCAGTTCTTC. Together with reference TRBV30 and TRBJ2-1, the CDR3 gives the full variable domain: SQTIHQWPATLVQPVGSPLSLECTVEGTSNPNLYWYRQAAGRGLQLLFYSVGIGQISSEVPQNLSASRPQDRQFILSSKKLLLSDSGFYLCAWSPITDEQFFGPGTRLTVL.

For this clone: The sample carries other DNA sequences with the same CDR3. The rearrangement links TRBV6-5 to TRBJ1-1; D is ambiguous. Germline CDR1 reads MNHEY; CDR2 reads SVGAGI. This CDR3 is 13 amino acids long. The V end was cut by 0 bases, the J end by 1 base, with 3 bases between. The CDR3 DNA is TGTGCCAGCAGTTACTCAGAGAACACTGAAGCTTTCTTT. The encoded protein is CASSYSENTEAFF.

The chain joins TRBV7-8 to TRBJ1-1; D gene uncertain. The CDR3 consists of 14 residues. V lost 1 base to trimming and J lost 5 bases, with 11 bases between them. Germline CDR1 SGHVS, CDR2 FQNEAQ. The CDR3 DNA reads TGTGCCAGCAGCTTAGGTGGGTTGGGAACTGAAGCTTTCTTT. It encodes CASSLGGLGTEAFF.

V usage is TRBV12-5 and J usage is TRBJ2-2; D remains ambiguous. Trimming shortened V by 5 bases and J by 0 bases, and 13 bases separated the two germline ends. The CDR3 loop spans 16 amino acids. CDR1 is LGHNT and CDR2 is FRNRAP in the germline V gene. CDR3 sequence (DNA): TGTGCTAGTGGTCCCACGATTACGTCGAACACCGGGGAGCTGTTTTTT. Protein product: CASGPTITSNTGELFF.

This chain links TRBV7-9 with TRBJ2-1; D is ambiguous. V lost 5 bases to trimming and J lost 5 bases, with 13 bases between them. Germline V gene sequence: CDR1 SEHNR, CDR2 FQNEAQ (reference sequence). The CDR3 loop spans 14 amino acids. This chain's CDR3 is CASSLPAPNNEQFF. In DNA form, the CDR3 reads TGTGCCAGCAGCCTTCCAGCGCCGAACAATGAGCAGTTCTTC.

Comment on this clone: Additional DNA sequences in this sample encode the identical CDR3. V and J are TRBV29-1 and TRBJ1-2; unclear D gene. In germline, CDR1 is SQVTM, CDR2 ANQGSEA. V gave up 0 bases and J gave up 4 bases, with 6 bases separating them. CDR3 length: 12 residues. The CDR3 sequence: CSVEDGGYGYTF. DNA of the CDR3: TGCAGCGTTGAAGATGGTGGCTATGGCTACACCTTC.

The genes are TRBV9 and TRBJ2-1, with 12 bases aligning to TRBD1. Germline-derived CDR1 and CDR2 are SGDLS and YYNGEE. The CDR3 is made up of 17 amino acids. V gave up 2 bases and J gave up 7 bases; unmatched junction bases: 10. In nucleotides, the CDR3 is TGTGCCAGCAGCGTCAACCGGGACAGGGGGCGCCGGAATGAGCAGTTCTTC. It encodes CASSVNRDRGRRNEQFF.

The chain has TRBV30 and TRBJ1-2; D gene uncertain. Germline CDR1 GTSNPN, CDR2 SVGIG (reference sequence). Trimming removed 1 base from V and 8 bases from J, with 8 bases in between. The CDR3 is made up of 11 amino acids. As DNA, the CDR3 is TGTGCCTGGAGTGGAGGTAACGGCTACACCTTC. It codes for CAWSGGNGYTF.

The gene calls are TRBV2 and TRBJ1-2; D ambiguous. Germline assignment: CDR1 SNHLY and CDR2 FYNNEI. CDR3 length: 11 amino acids. The V and J ends lost 10 bases and 8 bases respectively, with 14 bases between them. The DNA for the CDR3 is TGTGCCACCCAAACAGCCCGGGGCTACACCTTC. Protein sequence: CATQTARGYTF.